This TCR beta chain was sequenced during a study of T cells in Graves' hyperthyroidism and ophthalmopathy. Study conclusions and caveats: Separating ophthalmopathy from stable hyperthyroidism was achieved by a 13 V-J model.

The length of the CDR3 is 18 residues. CDR1 MGHRA and CDR2 YSYEKL come from the germline V gene. RNA transcripts were the template for amplifying TCR beta CDR3 regions. The HTBI primer set served for first-round RT-PCR of the TCR CDR3. TCRdb passed the multiplex PCR reads through MiXCR, listing each CDR3 protein once. The sample has more than 500,000 distinct CDR3 sequences, 14% to 15% seen once. On this clonotype itself: No antigen is known for it. An end of the junction differs from the germline gene, which may be a read error.

The rearrangement links TRBV4-1 to TRBJ1-1; 10 positions agree with TRBD1. This receptor was obtained from a woman between 40 and 50 years old with Graves' ophthalmopathy. Sequenced input: blood. The CDR3 loop reads CVSSQARTGGFSLGEAFF. As DNA, the CDR3 is TGCGTCAGCAGCCAAGCGAGGACAGGGGGTTTTAGTTTGGGTGAAGCTTTCTTT.